These 32 T cell receptor beta chains were sequenced from one sample in a study of blood T cell repertoires in COVID-19. Profiled with immunoSEQ multiplex PCR; TCRdb holds only in-frame clones, not every one. The data contain roughly 230,000 clones, 83% of them seen just once; the ten biggest clones take up more than 5.5%. Material: peripheral blood. The receptors were sampled from a human donor in a cohort sampled during active COVID-19.

The V and J genes are TRBV11-2 and TRBJ2-3; D is undetermined. Trimming took off 2 bases at V and 3 bases at J, with 9 bases between the two ends. This CDR3 is 14 amino acids long. CDR1 SGHAT and CDR2 FQNNGV come from the germline V gene. CDR3 bases: TGTGCCAGCAGCTTAACAAGTCGAACAGATACGCAGTATTTT. It translates to CASSLTSRTDTQYF.

The CDR3 DNA reads TGTGCCAGTAGTGCGGACAGGGCGACGCAAAAACTGTTTTTT. The encoded protein is CASSADRATQKLFF. V and J are TRBV19 and TRBJ1-4; 8 nucleotides align to TRBD1. The CDR3 extends over 14 amino acids. V dropped 5 bases and J dropped 9; count of bases not matched to a gene: 8. CDR1 LNHDA and CDR2 SQIVND come from the germline V gene (reference sequence).

This clone has a single count. The gene calls are TRBV30 and TRBJ1-6, with 10 bases matching TRBD1. The V gene end was trimmed by 1 base and the J gene end by 6 bases; junction bases not matched to a gene: 21. This CDR3 contains 21 residues. Germline loops: CDR1 GTSNPN, CDR2 SVGIG (reference sequence). In DNA, the CDR3 is TGTGCCTGGAGTGGTGGACAGGGGGTTACGTTCGGGTGGCCATCTAATTCACCCCTCCACTTT. This codes for CAWSGGQGVTFGWPSNSPLHF.

The rearrangement joins TRBV5-1 to TRBJ2-2; 8 bases map to TRBD1. Germline CDR1 SGHRS, CDR2 YFSETQ. V gave up 5 bases and J gave up 5 bases; unmatched junction bases: 11. There are 16 residues in the CDR3. The CDR3 bases are TGCGCCAGCAGGAGCACCCCGGGACAGGTTACCGGGGAGCTGTTTTTT. Its protein is CASRSTPGQVTGELFF.

There are a few counts of this clone. V usage is TRBV11-2 and J usage is TRBJ2-5; 8 bases map to TRBD1. The length of the CDR3 is 16 residues. Trimming removed 2 bases from V and 2 bases from J; junction bases left unmatched: 7. Germline loops: CDR1 SGHAT, CDR2 FQNNGV. CDR3 sequence (DNA): TGTGCCAGCAGCTTATTAGCCGGGACAGGACAAGAGACCCAGTACTTC. This sequence encodes CASSLLAGTGQETQYF.

The chain joins TRBV19 to TRBJ2-7; D is possibly TRBD2 (5 bases). V lost 10 bases and J lost 3, with 19 bases in between. The CDR3 covers 14 residues. The germline gives CDR1 LNHDA, CDR2 SQIVND (reference sequence). The CDR3 region is CATAPGGPIYEQYF. CDR3 coding DNA: TGTGCCACCGCACCTGGAGGACCGATCTACGAGCAGTACTTC.

Only one count was recorded for this clone. The chain is built from TRBV12-3 or TRBV12-4 and TRBJ2-7; TRBD1 aligns across 8 bases. The CDR3 runs to 13 residues. V trimming: 6 bases; J trimming: 2 bases; junction bases outside the gene matches: 3. The CDR3 bases are TGTGCCAGCAGAACACAGGGGGCCTACGAGCAGTACTTC. It is translated as CASRTQGAYEQYF.

V usage is TRBV15 and J usage is TRBJ1-5; D not resolved. There are 17 residues in the CDR3. Germline V gives CDR1 LNHNV, CDR2 YYDKDF (reference sequence). Trimming removed 3 bases at V and 0 bases at J, with 15 bases between. The CDR3 here is CATSRALDTLSNQPQHF. The CDR3 coding sequence is TGTGCCACCAGCAGGGCCTTAGACACACTTAGCAATCAGCCCCAGCATTTT.

A single count supports this clone. For the CDR3, the DNA is TGCGCCAGCAGCCAACACAGGGGGACGAGCACAGATACGCAGTATTTT. Amino acids: CASSQHRGTSTDTQYF. The rearrangement links TRBV4-1 to TRBJ2-3; TRBD1 matches at 8 bases. Trimming removed 2 bases from V and 0 bases from J; junction bases left unmatched: 4. CDR3 length: 16 amino acids. Germline CDR1 MGHRA, CDR2 YSYEKL.

In this sample, this clone turned up once. The CDR3 loop is CASSFPGGYEQFF. The CDR3, as DNA: TGTGCCAGCAGTTTCCCTGGGGGCTATGAGCAGTTCTTC. The V call is TRBV6-5, the J call TRBJ2-1, with TRBD1 as a possible D gene (6 bases). This CDR3 has 13 residues. With 4 bases removed from V and 8 bases from J, the gap between germline ends came to 12 bases. The germline V gene has CDR1 MNHEY and CDR2 SVGAGI.

The V and J genes are TRBV11-2 and TRBJ2-3, with 14 bases aligning to TRBD2. The V gene end was trimmed by 5 bases and the J gene end by 5 bases; junction bases not matched to a gene: 6. Germline V CDR1 and CDR2: SGHAT, FQNNGV. The CDR3 extends over 16 amino acids. Here the CDR3 DNA reads TGTGCCAGCAGCCTGGGACTAGCGGGGGTTAAAGATACGCAGTATTTT. Its translation is CASSLGLAGVKDTQYF.

The genes are TRBV25-1 and TRBJ2-7; 10 bases map to TRBD1. The CDR3 has 16 amino acids. Germline V gives CDR1 MGHDK, CDR2 SYGVNS. Trimming at V came to 1 base and at J to 7 bases, leaving 10 bases not matched to a gene. This CDR3 reads CASSEFRQGAGGEQYF. The CDR3 nucleotides are TGTGCCAGCAGTGAATTTCGACAGGGGGCAGGGGGAGAGCAGTACTTC.

This clone was seen repeatedly, ten times or more. The CDR3 loop is CATSDPLQETQYF. The CDR3 DNA reads as TGTGCCACCAGTGATCCCCTCCAAGAGACCCAGTACTTC. This chain joins TRBV24-1 and TRBJ2-5; no definite D call. The CDR3 runs to 13 residues. Germline V lookup: CDR1 KGHDR, CDR2 SFDVKD. Trimming removed 3 bases at V and 1 base at J, with 5 bases between.

This clone was observed a handful of times. This chain joins TRBV19 and TRBJ1-5, with D maybe TRBD1 (6 bases). The CDR3 consists of 12 residues. Germline V gene sequence: CDR1 LNHDA, CDR2 SQIVND (reference sequence). Trimming cost V 10 bases and J 7 bases, with 14 bases left between them. CDR3 protein: CATNRDGQPQHF. The CDR3 region has the DNA TGTGCCACCAACAGGGACGGCCAGCCCCAGCATTTT.

CDR3 sequence: CATSREGGMGSGANVLTF. Here the CDR3 DNA reads TGTGCCACCAGCAGAGAAGGGGGAATGGGCTCTGGGGCCAACGTCCTGACTTTC. The chain couples TRBV15 to TRBJ2-6, with D possibly TRBD1 on 6 matching bases. Trimming stripped 0 bases from V and 0 bases from J, with 12 bases between. The V gene's germline CDR1 is LNHNV and CDR2 YYDKDF (reference sequence). This CDR3 spans 18 amino acids.

V usage is TRBV19 and J usage is TRBJ2-7; 9 bases map to TRBD1. CDR1 LNHDA and CDR2 SQIVND come from the germline V gene (reference sequence). V was pared by 7 bases and J by 1 base, with 8 bases of the junction left unmatched. This CDR3 comprises 15 residues. The CDR3 coding sequence is TGTGCCAGTACTGACTCCGGGACAGGGTCCTACGAGCAGTACTTC. Translated: CASTDSGTGSYEQYF.

This CDR3 is CAISQDRGISSKNIQYF. In DNA form, the CDR3 reads TGTGCCATCAGCCAGGACAGGGGGATTTCGTCCAAAAACATTCAGTACTTC. This chain connects TRBV10-3 to TRBJ2-4, with 10 bases matching TRBD1. The junction had 10 bases not matched to a gene; V was cut back by 6 bases and J by 2 bases. The CDR3 is made up of 17 amino acids. Per the germline V gene, CDR1 is ENHRY and CDR2 is SYGVKD.

Only one count was recorded for this clone. This rearrangement joins TRBV29-1 to TRBJ2-6, with 8 bases fitting TRBD1. This CDR3 spans 15 amino acids. Germline CDR1 reads SQVTM; CDR2 reads ANQGSEA. Unmatched junction bases numbered 4, after V lost 6 bases and J lost 0 bases. CDR3: CSVGTGSSGANVLTF. As DNA, the CDR3 is TGCAGCGTAGGGACAGGTAGCTCTGGGGCCAACGTCCTGACTTTC.

The J gene is TRBJ1-1, the V gene TRBV6-5, with 8 positions matching TRBD1. V trimming: 9 bases; J trimming: 1 base; junction bases outside the gene matches: 4. This CDR3 contains 13 residues. Germline V lookup: CDR1 MNHEY, CDR2 SVGAGI. CDR3 sequence reads: CASPDRANTEAFF. The CDR3 region has the DNA TGTGCCAGTCCGGACAGGGCGAACACTGAAGCTTTCTTT.

The chain links TRBV5-1 to TRBJ2-5; 8 nucleotides line up with TRBD2. Unmatched junction bases numbered 7, after V lost 4 bases and J lost 5 bases. Germline CDR1 reads SGHRS; CDR2 reads YFSETQ. The CDR3 runs to 14 residues. The CDR3 bases are TGCGCCAGCAGCCCCGCGGGGGGCAGGGAGACCCAGTACTTC. It specifies CASSPAGGRETQYF.

The V and J genes are TRBV11-3 and TRBJ2-3; no definite D call. CDR3 length: 13 residues. Trimming took 5 bases from V and 6 from J, leaving 12 bases between them. CDR1 is SGHNT and CDR2 is YENEEA in the germline V gene. As DNA, the CDR3 is TGTGCCAGCAGCCCCGACATGGGCGATACGCAGTATTTT. Translation: CASSPDMGDTQYF.

The chain combines TRBV5-1 with TRBJ2-7, with D maybe TRBD2 (5 bases). Per germline, CDR1 SGHRS and CDR2 YFSETQ. The CDR3 contains 15 residues. Trimming shortened V by 4 bases and J by 5 bases, and 19 bases separated the two germline ends. The CDR3 coding sequence is TGCGCCAGCAGCCTATCCGGGGTAGGTAGCCACGAGCAGTACTTC. It translates to CASSLSGVGSHEQYF.

The chain has TRBV10-1 and TRBJ2-1; D not resolved. CDR1 and CDR2 from the germline V gene are WNHNN and SYGVQD (reference sequence). V lost 2 bases, J lost 6 bases, and 14 bases lay in between. The CDR3 is made up of 15 amino acids. This CDR3 is CASSEAPRPPNEQFF. The CDR3 DNA follows: TGCGCCAGCAGTGAGGCACCTAGGCCGCCCAATGAGCAGTTCTTC.

The chain employs TRBV10-3 and TRBJ2-3, with 8 nucleotides matching TRBD2. Looked up from germline, CDR1 is ENHRY and CDR2 is SYGVKD. V was clipped by 7 bases and J by 7 bases; unmatched bases: 19. This CDR3 has 17 residues. CDR3: CAINGPGLAGLGNTQYF. The CDR3 nucleotides read TGTGCCATCAATGGGCCAGGGCTAGCGGGTTTGGGGAATACGCAGTATTTT.

The rearrangement joins TRBV24-1 to TRBJ1-2; the match to TRBD1 covers 8 bases. Germline V gives CDR1 KGHDR, CDR2 SFDVKD. The CDR3 extends over 13 amino acids. V lost 2 bases and J lost 8; bases outside the gene matches: 3. This chain's CDR3 is CATSDWAGGGYTF. In DNA form, the CDR3 reads TGTGCCACCAGTGATTGGGCAGGGGGCGGCTACACCTTC.

J is TRBJ2-5 and V is TRBV7-9; 7 bases agree with TRBD1. This CDR3 region has 13 residues. Per the germline V gene, CDR1 is SEHNR and CDR2 is FQNEAQ (reference sequence). The J segment lost 1 base and the V segment lost 5 bases, leaving 1 base of the junction unmatched. CDR3 amino acids: CASSGQVQETQYF. The CDR3 nucleotides are TGTGCCAGCAGCGGACAGGTCCAAGAGACCCAGTACTTC.

In DNA, the CDR3 is TGTGCCAGCAGTCGAGGGGACAGGAGGGTGAACACCATATATTTT. Its translation is CASSRGDRRVNTIYF. The V gene is TRBV6-5, the J gene TRBJ1-3, with TRBD1 matching 8 bases. V lost 5 bases to trimming and J lost 7 bases; unmatched junction nucleotides: 10. This CDR3 spans 15 amino acids. Per the germline V gene, CDR1 is MNHEY and CDR2 is SVGAGI.

This clone was found a few times. The V call is TRBV5-1, the J call TRBJ2-3; 8 bases line up with TRBD2. The CDR3 loop spans 15 amino acids. Germline-derived CDR1 and CDR2 are SGHRS and YFSETQ. J gave up 3 bases and V 4 bases, and 7 bases lay outside the gene matches. CDR3 protein: CASSRGLVVTDTQYF. The CDR3 nucleotides read TGCGCCAGCAGCCGGGGACTAGTGGTGACAGATACGCAGTATTTT.

The V call is TRBV5-1, the J call TRBJ2-3; TRBD1 matches 7 bases. The CDR3 contains 16 residues. CDR1 SGHRS and CDR2 YFSETQ come from the germline V gene. V lost 1 base to trimming and J lost 0 bases; unmatched junction nucleotides: 5. The CDR3 nucleotides are TGCGCCAGCAGCTTGATCGACAGGGAGAGCACAGATACGCAGTATTTT. Protein: CASSLIDRESTDTQYF.

This rearrangement joins TRBV11-3 to TRBJ2-1; tentative D call: TRBD2 (6 bases). The germline V gene has CDR1 SGHNT and CDR2 YENEEA. The CDR3 consists of 14 residues. V was cut by 1 base and J by 6 bases, with 10 bases left in between. CDR3 DNA: TGTGCCAGCAGCTTAGCGGGAGTCGGCAATGAGCAGTTCTTC. Amino acid sequence: CASSLAGVGNEQFF.

This clone was found a few times. This chain links TRBV29-1 with TRBJ2-1, with D possibly TRBD1 on 5 matching bases. CDR3 length equals 12 residues. CDR1 SQVTM and CDR2 ANQGSEA come from the germline V gene. Trimming cost V 7 bases and J 4 bases, with 11 bases left between them. For the CDR3, the DNA is TGCAGCGCCTGGACAAATTACAATGAGCAGTTCTTC. The encoded protein is CSAWTNYNEQFF.

This chain connects TRBV5-1 to TRBJ2-1; 7 bases align to TRBD1. With 4 bases clipped from V and 8 bases from J, the junction kept 21 bases outside the gene matches. Germline values: CDR1 SGHRS, CDR2 YFSETQ. This CDR3 region has 18 residues. CDR3 nucleotides: TGCGCCAGCAGCGCTGGTCTTAATACGGGACAGATTATCCATGAGCAGTTCTTC. Amino acid sequence: CASSAGLNTGQIIHEQFF.